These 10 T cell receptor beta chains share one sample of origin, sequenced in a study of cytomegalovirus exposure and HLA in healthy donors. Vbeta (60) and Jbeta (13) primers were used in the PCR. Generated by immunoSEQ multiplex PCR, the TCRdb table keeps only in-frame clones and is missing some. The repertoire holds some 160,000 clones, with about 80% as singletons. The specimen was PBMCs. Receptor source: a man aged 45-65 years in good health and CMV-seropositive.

The CDR3 bases are TGTGCCAGCAGCTCTAGGTGGGTTTTCGGCTACACCTTC. It encodes CASSSRWVFGYTF. V and J are TRBV5-6 and TRBJ1-2; unclear D gene. The CDR3 sequence is 13 residues long. In germline, CDR1 is SGHDT, CDR2 YYEEEE. Deletions cut 3 bases from V and 8 bases from J, with 14 bases between. Together with reference TRBV5-6 and TRBJ1-2, the CDR3 gives the full variable domain: DAGVTQSPTHLIKTRGQQVTLRCSPKSGHDTVSWYQQALGQGPQFIFQYYEEEERQRGNFPDRFSGHQFPNYSSELNVNALLLGDSALYLCASSSRWVFGYTFGSGTRLTVV.

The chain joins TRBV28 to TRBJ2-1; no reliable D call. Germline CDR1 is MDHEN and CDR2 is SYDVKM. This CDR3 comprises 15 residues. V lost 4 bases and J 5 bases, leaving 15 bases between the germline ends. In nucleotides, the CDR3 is TGTGCCAGCAGTTCCCTATCCACCCTCGACAATGAGCAGTTCTTC. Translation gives CASSSLSTLDNEQFF.

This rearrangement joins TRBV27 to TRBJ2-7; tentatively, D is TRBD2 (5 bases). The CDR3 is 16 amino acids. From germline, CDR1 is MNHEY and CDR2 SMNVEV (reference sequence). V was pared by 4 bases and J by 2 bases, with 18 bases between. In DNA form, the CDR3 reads TGTGCCAGCAGTTCGCTAAGGGTTGACGGGGCCTACGAGCAGTACTTC. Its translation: CASSSLRVDGAYEQYF.

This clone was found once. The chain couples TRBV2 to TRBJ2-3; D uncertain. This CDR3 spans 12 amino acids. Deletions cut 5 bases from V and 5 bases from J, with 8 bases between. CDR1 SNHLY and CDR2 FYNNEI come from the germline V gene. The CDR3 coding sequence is TGTGCCAGCAGTCTCTCAGAAGATACGCAGTATTTT. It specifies CASSLSEDTQYF.

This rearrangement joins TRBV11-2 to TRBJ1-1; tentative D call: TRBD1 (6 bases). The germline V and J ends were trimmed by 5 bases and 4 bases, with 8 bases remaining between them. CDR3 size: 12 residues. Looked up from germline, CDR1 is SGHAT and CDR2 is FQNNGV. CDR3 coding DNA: TGTGCCAGCAGCGAAGGGGGCACTGAAGCTTTCTTT. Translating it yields CASSEGGTEAFF.

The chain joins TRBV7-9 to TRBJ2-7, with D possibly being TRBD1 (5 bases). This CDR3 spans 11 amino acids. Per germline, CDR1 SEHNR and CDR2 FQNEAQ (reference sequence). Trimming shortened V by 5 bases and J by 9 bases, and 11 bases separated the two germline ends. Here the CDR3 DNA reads TGTGCCAGCAGCCCCGATGGGGCGCAGTACTTC. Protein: CASSPDGAQYF. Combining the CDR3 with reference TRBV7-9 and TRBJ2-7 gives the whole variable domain DTGVSQNPRHKITKRGQNVTFRCDPISEHNRLYWYRQTLGQGPEFLTYFQNEAQLEKSRLLSDRFSAERPKGSFSTLEIQRTEQGDSAMYLCASSPDGAQYFGPGTRLTVT.

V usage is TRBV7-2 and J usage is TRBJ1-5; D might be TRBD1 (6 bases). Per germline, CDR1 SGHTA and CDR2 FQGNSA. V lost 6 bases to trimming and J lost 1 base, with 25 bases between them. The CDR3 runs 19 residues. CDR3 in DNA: TGTGCCAGCAGGAAGCCCCCCAGGGGAAGGGTAAAGAGCAATCAGCCCCAGCATTTT. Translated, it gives CASRKPPRGRVKSNQPQHF.

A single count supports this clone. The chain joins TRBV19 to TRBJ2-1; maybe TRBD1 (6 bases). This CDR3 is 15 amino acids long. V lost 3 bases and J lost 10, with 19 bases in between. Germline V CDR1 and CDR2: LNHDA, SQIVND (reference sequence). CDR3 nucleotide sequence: TGTGCCAGTAGTATCCCGGACAGCGAGTATTCGGAGCAGTTCTTC. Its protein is CASSIPDSEYSEQFF. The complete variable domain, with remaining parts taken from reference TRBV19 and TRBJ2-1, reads DGGITQSPKYLFRKEGQNVTLSCEQNLNHDAMYWYRQDPGQGLRLIYYSQIVNDFQKGDIAEGYSVSREKKESFPLTVTSAQKNPTAFYLCASSIPDSEYSEQFFGPGTRLTVL.

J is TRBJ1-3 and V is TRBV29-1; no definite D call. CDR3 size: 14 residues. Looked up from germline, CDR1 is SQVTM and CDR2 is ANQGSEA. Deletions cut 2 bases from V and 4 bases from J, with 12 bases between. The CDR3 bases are TGCAGCGTTGAATCTTGGAGTAAGGGAAACACCATATATTTT. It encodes CSVESWSKGNTIYF.

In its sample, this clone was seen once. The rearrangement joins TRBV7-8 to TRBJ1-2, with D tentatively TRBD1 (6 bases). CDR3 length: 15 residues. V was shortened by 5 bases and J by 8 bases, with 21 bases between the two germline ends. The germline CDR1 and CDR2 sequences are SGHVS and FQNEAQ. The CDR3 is CASSPDGGIVGGYTF. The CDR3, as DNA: TGTGCCAGCAGCCCAGATGGGGGCATCGTTGGGGGCTACACCTTC.